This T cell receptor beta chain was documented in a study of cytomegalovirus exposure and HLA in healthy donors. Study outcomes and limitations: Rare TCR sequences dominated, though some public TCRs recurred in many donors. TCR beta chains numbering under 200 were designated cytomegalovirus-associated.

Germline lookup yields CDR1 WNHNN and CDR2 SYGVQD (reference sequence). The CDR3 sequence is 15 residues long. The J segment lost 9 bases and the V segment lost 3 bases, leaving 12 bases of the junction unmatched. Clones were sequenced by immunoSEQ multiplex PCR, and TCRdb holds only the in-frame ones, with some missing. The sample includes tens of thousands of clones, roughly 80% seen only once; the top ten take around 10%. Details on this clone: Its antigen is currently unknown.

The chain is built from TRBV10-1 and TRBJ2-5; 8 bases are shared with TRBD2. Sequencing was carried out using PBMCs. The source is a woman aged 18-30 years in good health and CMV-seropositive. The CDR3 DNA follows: TGCGCCAGCAGTGAACTGGCGGGGGGCCAGGAGGCCCAGTACTTC. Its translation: CASSELAGGQEAQYF.